One and the same sample provided the 27 T cell receptor beta chains below, sequenced in a study of beta chain features in type 1 diabetes. General study points: Shortening that was moderate but significant affected the TCRB CDR3s of Type 1 diabetes patients in all four CD4+ subsets.

No antigen has been assigned to these receptors. As every portion of the isolated RNA was reverse transcribed, the sequencing read expressed TCRB transcripts. Libraries were prepared by immunoSEQ multiplex PCR; TCRdb keeps only in-frame clonotypes and omits some of them. Of 280,000 or so clones detected, about 15% appear once; the ten largest clones hold 0.015%. The sample was naive CD4+ T cells from blood. The source of these receptors is a young man with type 1 diabetes.

The chain couples TRBV28 to TRBJ1-1; D unclear. Trimming removed 2 bases from V and 6 bases from J, with 7 bases in between. Germline lookup yields CDR1 MDHEN and CDR2 SYDVKM. The CDR3 sequence is 12 residues long. CDR3 nucleotide sequence: TGTGCCAGCAGTTTACAGGAAGCTGAAGCTTTCTTT. Protein sequence: CASSLQEAEAFF. The full variable domain, its missing parts supplied by reference TRBV28 and TRBJ1-1, is DVKVTQSSRYLVKRTGEKVFLECVQDMDHENMFWYRQDPGLGLRLIYFSYDVKMKEKGDIPEGYSVSREKKERFSLILESASTNQTSMYLCASSLQEAEAFFGQGTRLTVV.

In this sample, this clone turned up a few times. The chain recombines TRBV29-1 with TRBJ1-1; D remains ambiguous. Germline CDR1 is SQVTM and CDR2 is ANQGSEA. The CDR3 is 13 amino acids. V was cut by 4 bases and J by 0 bases, with 9 bases left in between. The CDR3 is CSVGLQMNTEAFF. DNA for the CDR3: TGCAGCGTTGGTTTGCAGATGAACACTGAAGCTTTCTTT.

The rearrangement uses TRBV4-3 and TRBJ2-3; no firm D call. Germline V lookup: CDR1 LGHNA, CDR2 YSLEER. The CDR3 extends over 14 amino acids. The V and J ends lost 5 bases and 1 base respectively, with 10 bases between them. The CDR3 region is CASSKQAGTDTQYF. CDR3 DNA sequence: TGCGCCAGCAGCAAGCAGGCAGGCACAGATACGCAGTATTTT.

The chain is built from TRBV5-1 and TRBJ1-2, with 7 nucleotides matching TRBD1. CDR1 is SGHRS and CDR2 is YFSETQ in the germline V gene. The CDR3 totals 15 residues. V was clipped by 4 bases and J by 5 bases; unmatched bases: 11. This CDR3 is CASSPQGQTPYGYTF. The CDR3 DNA sequence: TGCGCCAGCAGCCCACAGGGACAGACACCTTATGGCTACACCTTC.

This clone was observed a handful of times. This rearrangement joins TRBV5-6 to TRBJ2-3; 15 bases map to TRBD2. Germline lookup yields CDR1 SGHDT and CDR2 YYEEEE. The V segment lost 4 bases and the J segment 4 bases; nucleotides outside the gene matches: 10. The CDR3 spans 18 residues. This chain's CDR3 is CASSPLGLAGGLADTQYF. In DNA, the CDR3 is TGTGCCAGCAGCCCTTTGGGACTAGCGGGAGGTTTGGCAGATACGCAGTATTTT.

This clone has more than one count but fewer than ten. J is TRBJ2-3 and V is TRBV6-5, with D uncertain. The germline V gene encodes CDR1 MNHEY and CDR2 SVGAGI. Trimming shortened V by 2 bases and J by 5 bases, and 11 bases separated the two germline ends. This CDR3 is built from 14 residues. CDR3 sequence: CASSYAASIDTQYF. Written as DNA, the CDR3 is TGTGCCAGCAGTTACGCTGCTAGTATAGATACGCAGTATTTT.

This clone was detected a few times. The chain joins TRBV6-1 to TRBJ1-1; weak D call: TRBD1 (6 bases). This CDR3 region has 14 residues. V lost 5 bases and J 4 bases, leaving 14 bases between the germline ends. The V gene's germline CDR1 is MNHNS and CDR2 SASEGT. CDR3 DNA: TGTGCCAGCAGTACCCCTACAGGGAGCACTGAAGCTTTCTTT. As protein: CASSTPTGSTEAFF.

In this sample, this clone turned up a few times. This chain joins TRBV7-2 and TRBJ2-5; tentatively, D is TRBD1 (6 bases). Trimming shortened V by 0 bases and J by 1 base, and 12 bases separated the two germline ends. CDR1 and CDR2 from the germline V gene are SGHTA and FQGNSA. This CDR3 comprises 16 residues. Here the CDR3 DNA reads TGTGCCAGCAGCTTAGCGGGGGCGAGCTTCCAAGAGACCCAGTACTTC. Its protein product is CASSLAGASFQETQYF.

The chain uses TRBV2 and TRBJ1-5, with 7 bases that match TRBD1. CDR1 is SNHLY, CDR2 FYNNEI, per germline. V shed 6 bases and J 6 bases; nucleotides not matched to a gene: 11. CDR3 length: 15 amino acids. DNA of the CDR3: TGTGCCAGCAGGGGCCTTAGACAGGGTGCTCAGCCCCAGCATTTT. Residues: CASRGLRQGAQPQHF.

In its sample, this clone was seen a few times. The CDR3 sequence is CASAPSVSGESLIYTF. The CDR3 DNA is TGTGCTAGTGCCCCCTCCGTGTCCGGGGAGTCCCTCATCTACACCTTC. The rearrangement uses TRBV12-5 and TRBJ1-2; D is unclear. CDR1 and CDR2 from the germline V gene are LGHNT and FRNRAP. V was pared by 7 bases and J by 10 bases, with 28 bases between. The CDR3 extends over 16 amino acids. Based on the CDR3 plus reference TRBV12-5 and TRBJ1-2, the full variable domain is DARVTQTPRHKVTEMGQEVTMRCQPILGHNTVFWYRQTMMQGLELLAYFRNRAPLDDSGMPKDRFSAEMPDATLATLKIQPSEPRDSAVYFCASAPSVSGESLIYTFGSGTRLTVV.

This clone was seen a few times. V usage is TRBV15 and J usage is TRBJ1-2, with TRBD1 matching over 12 bases. The trim removed 3 bases at V and 8 bases at J, leaving 16 bases unmatched. From germline, CDR1 is LNHNV and CDR2 YYDKDF (reference sequence). This CDR3 is built from 18 residues. DNA of the CDR3: TGTGCCACCAGCAGGGTTCATACCGGGACAGGGGGCGCGGGAGGCTACACCTTC. It codes for CATSRVHTGTGGAGGYTF.

This clone appeared once. The V call is TRBV7-9, the J call TRBJ1-6, with 8 bases lining up with TRBD1. The V gene's germline CDR1 is SEHNR and CDR2 FQNEAQ (reference sequence). V shed 6 bases and J 10 bases; nucleotides not matched to a gene: 8. The CDR3 is made up of 14 amino acids. The CDR3, as DNA: TGTGCCAGCAGGACAGGGGCCGGGGACTCACCCCTCCACTTT. This codes for CASRTGAGDSPLHF.

The chain carries TRBV30 and TRBJ2-5; the match to TRBD2 covers 10 bases. The junction had 6 bases not matched to a gene; V was cut back by 2 bases and J by 6 bases. CDR1 GTSNPN and CDR2 SVGIG come from the germline V gene (reference sequence). The CDR3 totals 14 residues. The CDR3: CAWSLASGGKTQYF. The CDR3 nucleotides are TGTGCCTGGAGTTTGGCTAGCGGGGGAAAGACCCAGTACTTC.

This rearrangement joins TRBV5-4 to TRBJ1-1; D perhaps matches TRBD1 (5 bases). The germline V gene has CDR1 SGHNT and CDR2 YYREEE (reference sequence). The CDR3 extends over 16 amino acids. V lost 4 bases and J lost 0, with 16 bases in between. CDR3 sequence (DNA): TGTGCCAGCAGCCTTCTCGGGGGTGTTATGAACACTGAAGCTTTCTTT. Encoded protein: CASSLLGGVMNTEAFF. Drawing the rest from reference TRBV5-4 and TRBJ1-1, the complete variable domain is ETGVTQSPTHLIKTRGQQVTLRCSSQSGHNTVSWYQQALGQGPQFIFQYYREEENGRGNFPPRFSGLQFPNYSSELNVNALELDDSALYLCASSLLGGVMNTEAFFGQGTRLTVV.

This chain connects TRBV5-1 to TRBJ1-1, with D possibly TRBD1 on 6 matching bases. The CDR3 is 14 amino acids. Trimming removed 4 bases from V and 10 bases from J, with 20 bases in between. Germline CDR1 SGHRS, CDR2 YFSETQ. DNA for the CDR3: TGCGCCAGCAGCCCTAAAGCAGGGGCCGGAGGAGCTTTCTTT. Protein product: CASSPKAGAGGAFF.

V usage is TRBV6-6 and J usage is TRBJ2-4; D is unclear. Germline loops: CDR1 MNHNY, CDR2 SVGAGI (reference sequence). The CDR3 spans 14 residues. V lost 0 bases and J lost 8, with 11 bases in between. The CDR3 spells CASSYSTGPDIQYF. The CDR3 nucleotides are TGTGCCAGCAGTTACTCGACGGGTCCAGACATTCAGTACTTC.

This clone has just a few counts. The V call is TRBV2, the J call TRBJ2-2; 10 nucleotides agree with TRBD1. The CDR3 consists of 15 residues. V was pared by 7 bases and J by 3 bases, with 5 bases of the junction left unmatched. CDR1 SNHLY and CDR2 FYNNEI come from the germline V gene. This chain's CDR3 is CASNDRGRYTGELFF. The CDR3 region has the DNA TGTGCCAGCAACGACAGGGGGCGATACACCGGGGAGCTGTTTTTT.

The rearrangement uses TRBV5-1 and TRBJ1-1; the match to TRBD1 covers 7 bases. The trim removed 5 bases at V and 0 bases at J, leaving 4 bases unmatched. The germline V gene has CDR1 SGHRS and CDR2 YFSETQ. The CDR3 has 14 residues. Here the CDR3 DNA reads TGCGCCAGCAGGGAAACAGGGGTGAACACTGAAGCTTTCTTT. As protein: CASRETGVNTEAFF.

The chain links TRBV7-9 to TRBJ2-7; D possibly corresponds to TRBD2 (5 bases). The ends were cut back, 2 bases at V and 3 bases at J, with 8 bases in the middle. Germline V gives CDR1 SEHNR, CDR2 FQNEAQ (reference sequence). CDR3 size: 13 residues. The CDR3 sequence: CASSLPGDYEQYF. The CDR3 bases are TGTGCCAGCAGCTTACCCGGGGACTACGAGCAGTACTTC.

The J gene is TRBJ2-5, the V gene TRBV5-1; maybe TRBD1 (6 bases). The CDR3 loop spans 13 amino acids. The V and J ends lost 4 bases and 1 base respectively, with 8 bases between them. Germline V lookup: CDR1 SGHRS, CDR2 YFSETQ. This CDR3 is CASSLDSQETQYF. The CDR3 DNA is TGCGCCAGCAGCCTGGACAGCCAAGAGACCCAGTACTTC.

The V gene is TRBV28, the J gene TRBJ1-5; 9 bases are shared with TRBD1. The germline V gene encodes CDR1 MDHEN and CDR2 SYDVKM. The CDR3 contains 15 residues. V shed 2 bases, J shed 5 bases, and the junction held 4 bases outside the gene matches. The CDR3 is CASSLGGQGDQPQHF. Here the CDR3 DNA reads TGTGCCAGCAGTTTAGGGGGACAGGGTGATCAGCCCCAGCATTTT.

This clone has only a few counts. The chain couples TRBV7-9 to TRBJ2-7, with D perhaps matching TRBD2 (7 bases). Trimming removed 5 bases at V and 5 bases at J, with 13 bases between. The CDR3 consists of 13 residues. Germline V CDR1 and CDR2: SEHNR, FQNEAQ (reference sequence). CDR3 protein: CASSQSGGHEQYF. CDR3 DNA sequence: TGTGCCAGCAGCCAATCCGGGGGGCACGAGCAGTACTTC.

This clone was recorded a few times. The V and J genes are TRBV5-1 and TRBJ2-7; 9 bases agree with TRBD1. With V trimmed by 4 bases and J by 3 bases, 8 bases remained unmatched. Germline lookup yields CDR1 SGHRS and CDR2 YFSETQ. The CDR3 is 15 residues long. The CDR3 region has the DNA TGCGCCAGCAGCCCCGGGACAGGGTCAGTCTACGAGCAGTACTTC. Amino acids: CASSPGTGSVYEQYF.

This clone was seen a handful of times. V and J are TRBV10-3 and TRBJ2-2; D possibly corresponds to TRBD1 (6 bases). Trimming shortened V by 2 bases and J by 3 bases, and 10 bases separated the two germline ends. The CDR3 extends over 15 amino acids. CDR1 and CDR2 from the germline V gene are ENHRY and SYGVKD. The CDR3 DNA sequence: TGTGCCATCAGTGAGAAGGACAGCCACACCGGGGAGCTGTTTTTT. It yields the protein CAISEKDSHTGELFF.

This chain uses TRBV7-2 with TRBJ2-7; 11 bases fit TRBD2. J gave up 6 bases and V 3 bases, and 4 bases lay outside the gene matches. Germline CDR1 SGHTA, CDR2 FQGNSA. The CDR3 covers 14 residues. For the CDR3, the DNA is TGTGCCAGCAGCTTCACTAGCGGGAGTGGCGAGCAGTACTTC. Protein: CASSFTSGSGEQYF.

The chain uses TRBV19 and TRBJ2-3, with D maybe TRBD2 (6 bases). V lost 1 base to trimming and J lost 10 bases, with 15 bases between them. This CDR3 is built from 14 residues. The germline V gene has CDR1 LNHDA and CDR2 SQIVND (reference sequence). CDR3 nucleotide sequence: TGTGCCAGTAGTATAGGACGGGGGTCCGGCTCGCAGTATTTT. Translating it yields CASSIGRGSGSQYF.

This clone was observed a handful of times. The chain has TRBV7-2 and TRBJ2-4, with D tentatively TRBD2 (7 bases). The CDR3 runs 12 residues. The V gene lost 11 bases and the J gene lost 6 bases, with 14 bases spanning the gap. Germline V gene sequence: CDR1 SGHTA, CDR2 FQGNSA. The CDR3 sequence is CAAGGAGNIQYF. DNA of the CDR3: TGTGCCGCTGGGGGGGCCGGAAACATTCAGTACTTC.